Here is one TCR beta chain with its context. The antigen remains undetermined. The data derive from a study of T cell responses to AZD1222 COVID-19 vaccine. Germline V gene sequence: CDR1 MNHEY, CDR2 SVGAGI. Trimming pared 4 bases from V and 4 bases from J, leaving 17 bases between. The CDR3 is made up of 16 amino acids. Study-wide results and limits: The study found Spike-specific TCR breadth and depth rose after two AZD1222 doses. Sampled repertoires all dated from after the peak T cell response. Dominant CD4 TCR responses targeted spike regions 160-218 and 743-854.

Profiling relied on immunoSEQ multiplex PCR, and the TCRdb table lists in-frame clones only, not all of them. Of 44,000 or so clones listed, around four fifths were seen once; the top ten hold about 22%. This chain joins TRBV6-5 and TRBJ1-3, with D maybe TRBD1 (5 bases). The source was peripheral blood, collected 28 days after the second dose of the MenACWY control vaccine. This receptor was identified in an adult who received the MenACWY meningococcal vaccine as a control. CDR3 nucleotide sequence: TGTGCCAGCAGTTCGTCCGGGACGCCCAGGGGAAACACCATATATTTT. It specifies CASSSSGTPRGNTIYF.